Listed below are T cell receptor beta chains from one sample, sequenced in a study of blood T cell repertoires in COVID-19. Sequencing was performed with immunoSEQ multiplex PCR; in TCRdb, only in-frame clones are kept and a portion is missing. The sample lists about 140,000 clones; over 60% were seen once. Sequenced: PBMCs or T cells enriched from blood (not recorded which). Receptors were obtained from a woman aged 50 to 60 who had recovered from COVID-19. Each CDR3 is given without its conserved first and last residue. The D gene is left open where the match is weak.

cdr3_aa | cdr3_length | d_call | j_call | v_call
ASSPYGGGGTDTQY | 14 | . | TRBJ2-3 | TRBV6-4
ASSPRLASYNEQF | 13 | TRBD2 | TRBJ2-1 | TRBV7-7
ASRNRPSDSPLH | 12 | . | TRBJ1-6 | TRBV6-5
ASSLGLPREQY | 11 | . | TRBJ2-7 | TRBV12-3/TRBV12-4
ASSLVRDSFEYPKNIQY | 17 | TRBD1 | TRBJ2-4 | TRBV5-6
ASSSGGKIGELF | 12 | TRBD1 | TRBJ2-2 | TRBV27
ASSPRTGMSF | 10 | TRBD1 | TRBJ2-1 | TRBV19
ASSPGQGGTEAF | 12 | TRBD1 | TRBJ1-1 | TRBV5-1
ASSQDPGSGAYNEQF | 15 | TRBD2 | TRBJ2-1 | TRBV3-1/TRBV3-2
ASSPGLAGLYNEQF | 14 | TRBD2 | TRBJ2-1 | TRBV3-1/TRBV3-2
ASSKGLASETQY | 12 | TRBD2 | TRBJ2-5 | TRBV11-2
AWSPDRGNYGYT | 12 | TRBD1 | TRBJ1-2 | TRBV30
ASSSGQGSYT | 10 | TRBD1 | TRBJ1-2 | TRBV7-3
ASLKRGRGSGELF | 13 | TRBD2 | TRBJ2-2 | TRBV6-5
ASIGRDTNYGYT | 12 | . | TRBJ1-2 | TRBV2
ASSALAGGQETQY | 13 | TRBD2 | TRBJ2-5 | TRBV5-8
ASSHSETEAF | 10 | . | TRBJ1-1 | TRBV3-1/TRBV3-2